Below, 13 T cell receptor beta chains from the same sample are listed, as sequenced in a study of neurological immune-mediated disorders. TCRdb processed the 5' RACE reads anew with MiXCR; each CDR3 protein has one entry. The sample includes tens of thousands of distinct CDR3 sequences, approximately 5% seen only once; the top ten take 2% to 2.5%. Input material: PBMCs. The origin of the receptors is a young woman with multiple sclerosis.

This clonotype has at least ten counts. The CDR3 sequence: CASSLEGVLNSPLHF. CDR3 nucleotide sequence: TGCGCCAGCAGCTTAGAAGGGGTTCTTAATTCACCCCTCCACTTT. The chain combines TRBV5-1 with TRBJ1-6, with TRBD1 as a possible D gene (5 bases). The germline V and J ends were trimmed by 2 bases and 6 bases, with 12 bases remaining between them. The CDR3 has 15 residues. Germline CDR1 is SGHRS and CDR2 is YFSETQ.

This clonotype has a count of ten or more. This chain joins TRBV11-2 and TRBJ2-1; TRBD2 agrees at 10 bases. CDR3 length: 16 residues. Germline values: CDR1 SGHAT, CDR2 FQNNGV. The J segment lost 2 bases and the V segment lost 5 bases, leaving 6 bases of the junction unmatched. Here the CDR3 DNA reads TGTGCCAGCAGCATGGGACTAGCGTCGACCTACAATGAGCAGTTCTTC. Amino acids: CASSMGLASTYNEQFF.

This clonotype has ten or more counts. V gene TRBV12-3 or TRBV12-4 combines with J gene TRBJ2-1, with 7 bases identical to TRBD1. V shed 3 bases, J shed 9 bases, and the junction held 5 bases outside the gene matches. The CDR3 is 13 residues long. CDR3 DNA sequence: TGTGCCAGCAGTTTCGGGACAGTCGGTGAGCAGTTCTTC. It yields the protein CASSFGTVGEQFF.

This clonotype has ten or more counts. J is TRBJ1-5 and V is TRBV5-1, with D perhaps TRBD1 (6 bases). This CDR3 has 15 amino acids. V gave up 0 bases and J gave up 0 bases, with 7 bases separating them. CDR1 SGHRS and CDR2 YFSETQ come from the germline V gene. This chain's CDR3 is CASSLEGDSNQPQHF. CDR3 bases: TGCGCCAGCAGCTTGGAGGGGGATAGCAATCAGCCCCAGCATTTT.

At least ten counts were recorded for this clonotype. In nucleotides, the CDR3 is TGCGCCAGCAGCTTGGAGGGCGGGACCCTTTACGAGCAGTACTTC. Its translation is CASSLEGGTLYEQYF. The rearrangement links TRBV5-1 to TRBJ2-7, with D possibly TRBD2 on 6 matching bases. Trimming shortened V by 0 bases and J by 4 bases, and 14 bases separated the two germline ends. The germline V gene has CDR1 SGHRS and CDR2 YFSETQ. This CDR3 is 15 amino acids long.

This clonotype was observed at least ten times. The chain couples TRBV5-1 to TRBJ1-1; no clear D. The germline V and J ends were trimmed by 7 bases and 5 bases, with 18 bases remaining between them. Germline V gene sequence: CDR1 SGHRS, CDR2 YFSETQ. The CDR3 has 14 amino acids. CDR3 loop: CASRLGPLPTEAFF. The CDR3 nucleotides read TGCGCCAGCCGTCTCGGACCCTTACCTACTGAAGCTTTCTTT.

This clonotype was seen at least ten times. The chain combines TRBV10-3 with TRBJ2-1, with 7 nucleotides matching TRBD2. V lost 4 bases, J lost 4 bases, and 13 bases stayed unmatched. Germline CDR1 is ENHRY and CDR2 is SYGVKD. The CDR3 totals 17 residues. The CDR3 nucleotides read TGTGCCATCAGTGGACCGGGACTACCTACCCTATACAATGAGCAGTTCTTC. This sequence encodes CAISGPGLPTLYNEQFF.

This clonotype was seen more than once but under ten times. This sequence joins TRBV20-1 and TRBJ1-2; D is possibly TRBD1 (5 bases). The V end lost 3 bases, the J end lost 8 bases, and 19 bases lay between the germline ends. The germline CDR1 and CDR2 sequences are DFQATT and SNEGSKA (reference sequence). The CDR3 is 14 residues long. CDR3 DNA sequence: TGCAGTGCTAGGACGGCTGAGGGGAATATAGGCTACACCTTC. This sequence encodes CSARTAEGNIGYTF.

The J gene is TRBJ1-2, the V gene TRBV18; D might be TRBD1 (6 bases). V was shortened by 6 bases and J by 0 bases, with 8 bases between the two germline ends. The CDR3 consists of 13 residues. Germline CDR1 is KGHSH and CDR2 is LQKENI. The CDR3 DNA follows: TGTGCCAGCTCGCGGGACACTAACTATGGCTACACCTTC. It yields the protein CASSRDTNYGYTF.

This clonotype was counted many times. The V and J genes are TRBV5-1 and TRBJ2-3; D is undetermined. Looked up from germline, CDR1 is SGHRS and CDR2 is YFSETQ. The CDR3 is 12 amino acids. Trimming took 5 bases from V and 4 from J, leaving 8 bases between them. CDR3 sequence (DNA): TGCGCCAGCAGGCTTGCGGCAGATACGCAGTATTTT. This gives the protein CASRLAADTQYF.

CDR3 residues: CASSLGLALAKNIQYF. Written as DNA, the CDR3 is TGCGCCAGCAGCTTGGGATTAGCTCTAGCCAAAAACATTCAGTACTTC. The chain has TRBV5-1 and TRBJ2-4; D call uncertain. Germline CDR1 and CDR2: SGHRS and YFSETQ. The length of the CDR3 is 16 residues. Trimming removed 0 bases at V and 0 bases at J, with 10 bases between.

The chain recombines TRBV24-1 with TRBJ2-2; a possible D gene is TRBD2 (5 bases). The germline V gene encodes CDR1 KGHDR and CDR2 SFDVKD. The CDR3 is made up of 16 amino acids. The germline V and J ends were trimmed by 3 bases and 3 bases, with 13 bases remaining between them. CDR3: CATSDPGIGDTGELFF. CDR3 DNA sequence: TGTGCCACCAGTGATCCCGGGATCGGAGACACCGGGGAGCTGTTTTTT.

This clonotype showed up many times. The chain recombines TRBV12-5 with TRBJ2-2; a possible D gene is TRBD2 (7 bases). The V end lost 0 bases, the J end lost 6 bases, and 8 bases lay between the germline ends. Per germline, CDR1 LGHNT and CDR2 FRNRAP. The CDR3 is made up of 14 amino acids. CDR3 in amino acids: CASGLVGGAGELFF. The CDR3 region has the DNA TGTGCTAGTGGTTTGGTAGGGGGGGCCGGGGAGCTGTTTTTT.